This TCR beta chain is drawn from a study of OX40 agonist ivuxolimab in advanced cancers. The wider study: Ivuxolimab doses were 0.01, 0.1, 0.3, 1.5, 3 or 10 mg/kg every 2 weeks.

General study results and limits: With doses of 0.1 to 3.0 mg/kg, CD4+ and CD8+ blood T cells had undergone clonal expansion by week 6.

Of note for this clone: Its antigen is not identified.

The assay was immunoSEQ multiplex PCR, and TCRdb's table has in-frame clones only and misses some. The profile shows 73,000 or so clones, around 80% of them singletons. Germline V gives CDR1 LGHNA, CDR2 YNFKEQ. Trimming stripped 0 bases from V and 9 bases from J, with 12 bases between. The CDR3 runs 13 residues. This TCR derives from an adult with an advanced solid tumor such as melanoma, head and neck, liver or kidney cancer. The chain recombines TRBV4-2 with TRBJ2-7; D is ambiguous. The material sequenced was CD4+ or CD8+ T cells sorted from blood, taken in a trial of the OX40 agonist ivuxolimab. CDR3 residues: CASSQDSRERQYF. CDR3 nucleotides: TGTGCCAGCAGCCAAGATTCACGTGAGAGGCAGTACTTC.